This T cell receptor beta chain originates from a study of cytomegalovirus exposure and HLA in healthy donors. Study outcomes and limitations: A missense variant in DCLRE1C was later tied to TCR beta V- and J-gene trimming.

PCR used 60 Vbeta primers and 13 Jbeta primers. Measured with immunoSEQ multiplex PCR; TCRdb has only the in-frame clones, and not every one. Of 120,000 or so clones listed, approximately 10% are singletons. Points on this clone: Its antigen is still unknown.

V gave up 5 bases and J gave up 5 bases, with 12 bases separating them. The CDR3 extends over 13 amino acids. Germline V gives CDR1 LNHDA, CDR2 SQIVND (reference sequence). V gene TRBV19 combines with J gene TRBJ1-1; D may be TRBD1 (5 bases). The source of this sequence is a woman in her late teens or twenties in good health and CMV-seropositive. The sequenced material came from PBMCs. The CDR3: CASSPGGRTEAFF. Written as DNA, the CDR3 is TGTGCCAGTAGTCCCGGGGGTAGGACTGAAGCTTTCTTT. The variable domain in full, completed from reference TRBV19 and TRBJ1-1, reads DGGITQSPKYLFRKEGQNVTLSCEQNLNHDAMYWYRQDPGQGLRLIYYSQIVNDFQKGDIAEGYSVSREKKESFPLTVTSAQKNPTAFYLCASSPGGRTEAFFGQGTRLTVV.